The entry below gives a single T cell receptor (beta chain) sequence along with its context. The antigen remains undetermined. The sample originates from a study of Graves' ophthalmopathy and Graves' hyperthyroidism. Researchers turned away patients with other autoimmune diseases, uncontrolled infections, pregnancy or lactation. General observations from the study: Built on 13 signatures, a model told ophthalmopathy apart from stable hyperthyroidism with almost 90% sensitivity and 75% to 82% specificity.

For repertoire sequencing, the TCR beta CDR3 regions were amplified from RNA transcripts. HTBI primers served in a first-round RT-PCR, which a second-round multiplex PCR followed. MiXCR, run by TCRdb on the multiplex PCR reads, gives a single entry per CDR3 protein. This sample has 900,000 to 1,200,000 distinct CDR3 sequences, with roughly 35% found just once. Trimming left V 7 bases short and J 5 bases short, with 23 bases between. Germline assignment: CDR1 MDHEN and CDR2 SYDVKM. This CDR3 comprises 16 residues. This receptor was taken from an adult man with Graves' hyperthyroidism. This chain joins TRBV28 and TRBJ2-5; TRBD1 might be the D (5 bases). Material: peripheral blood or thyroid tissue (not recorded which). CDR3 amino acids: CASTPLLDSLGETQYF. Written as DNA, the CDR3 is TGTGCCAGCACCCCCTTGCTTGACAGCTTAGGGGAGACCCAGTACTTC. Complete variable domain (other parts from reference TRBV28 and TRBJ2-5): DVKVTQSSRYLVKRTGEKVFLECVQDMDHENMFWYRQDPGLGLRLIYFSYDVKMKEKGDIPEGYSVSREKKERFSLILESASTNQTSMYLCASTPLLDSLGETQYFGPGTRLLVL.